These 17 T cell receptor beta chains came from one sample sequenced in a study of shared clonotypes between healthy human individuals. The table came from immunoSEQ multiplex PCR; TCRdb's copy has only in-frame clones and leaves some out. The top ten hold roughly 13% of the sample, which has roughly 500,000 clones, over 65% seen once. What was sequenced was PBMCs. The receptors shown here come from a woman aged 40 to 55 in good health. Some clones in this sample may be carry-over from other donors' samples.

As concerns this clone: A far more abundant clone sits one base away, making this likely a read error. This rearrangement joins TRBV7-9 to TRBJ2-1, with D perhaps TRBD1 or TRBD2 (5 bases each). Germline CDR1 is SEHNR and CDR2 is FQNEAQ (reference sequence). With 1 base removed from V and 12 bases from J, the gap between germline ends came to 13 bases. The CDR3 runs 13 residues. The CDR3: CASSLEGPSLQFF. The CDR3 nucleotides are TGTGCCAGCAGCTTAGAGGGACCATCGTTGCAGTTCTTC.

This clone was observed a few times. The chain carries TRBV11-2 and TRBJ1-2; 7 bases are a match to TRBD1. Trimming removed 8 bases from V and 13 bases from J; junction bases left unmatched: 10. This CDR3 has 11 residues. The germline V gene has CDR1 SGHAT and CDR2 FQNNGV. The DNA for the CDR3 is TGTGCCAGCGGATCCGGGACAGCCTCCACCTTC. This gives the protein CASGSGTASTF.

The chain employs TRBV21-1 and TRBJ2-2. TRBV21-1 is a listed pseudogene. This CDR3 is built from 16 residues. The CDR3 nucleotides are TGTGCCAGCAGCTTCTCCCCTACTAGGGGGGCCGGGGAGCTGTTTTTT. It specifies CASSFSPTRGAGELFF.

This rearrangement joins TRBV6-5 to TRBJ2-3; TRBD2 aligns across 11 bases. V lost 8 bases, J lost 0 bases, and 1 base stayed unmatched. The CDR3 is 14 residues long. Germline V lookup: CDR1 MNHEY, CDR2 SVGAGI. This CDR3 reads CASRTSGSTDTQYF. The CDR3 nucleotides are TGTGCCAGCCGGACTAGCGGGAGCACAGATACGCAGTATTTT.

The J gene is TRBJ2-5, the V gene TRBV15, with D hard to call. The CDR3 is made up of 12 amino acids. The germline V and J ends were trimmed by 5 bases and 1 base, with 5 bases remaining between them. The germline V gene encodes CDR1 LNHNV and CDR2 YYDKDF (reference sequence). Here the CDR3 reads CATSPGQETQYF. The CDR3 coding sequence is TGTGCCACCAGCCCAGGCCAAGAGACCCAGTACTTC. Full variable domain (rest looked up from reference TRBV15 and TRBJ2-5): DAMVIQNPRYQVTQFGKPVTLSCSQTLNHNVMYWYQQKSSQAPKLLFHYYDKDFNNEADTPDNFQSRRPNTSFCFLDIRSPGLGDTAMYLCATSPGQETQYFGPGTRLLVL.

The chain links TRBV18 to TRBJ2-1; D not certain. The CDR3 sequence is 12 residues long. Germline CDR1 KGHSH, CDR2 LQKENI. V lost 0 bases and J 10 bases, leaving 7 bases between the germline ends. The DNA of the CDR3 is TGTGCCAGCTCACCACCCGGCGAGGAGCAGTTCTTC. It encodes CASSPPGEEQFF.

The chain uses TRBV6-5 and TRBJ1-2; a possible D gene is TRBD1 (6 bases). Germline assignment: CDR1 MNHEY and CDR2 SVGAGI. Trimming removed 4 bases at V and 4 bases at J, with 13 bases between. CDR3 length equals 14 residues. CDR3 residues: CASSSGEVGYGYTF. CDR3 DNA sequence: TGTGCCAGCAGTTCAGGGGAGGTTGGCTATGGCTACACCTTC.

The rearrangement uses TRBV29-1 and TRBJ2-2, with D unresolved. Germline V gene sequence: CDR1 SQVTM, CDR2 ANQGSEA. The CDR3 is 14 amino acids. Trimming removed 3 bases at V and 5 bases at J, with 13 bases between. The CDR3 reads CSVEKAVNTGELFF. CDR3 in DNA: TGCAGCGTTGAGAAGGCGGTTAATACCGGGGAGCTGTTTTTT.

V gene TRBV2 combines with J gene TRBJ2-4; TRBD1 agrees at 7 bases. CDR3 length: 15 amino acids. After removal of 6 bases from V and 4 bases from J, the junction contained 9 bases not matched to a gene. From germline, CDR1 is SNHLY and CDR2 FYNNEI. The CDR3 spells CASSSTPGQKNIQYF. The DNA of the CDR3 is TGTGCCAGCAGCTCGACCCCGGGACAGAAAAACATTCAGTACTTC.

On this clone itself: This sample includes further DNA sequences coding for the same CDR3. The V and J genes are TRBV15 and TRBJ2-1; D unclear. V was clipped by 0 bases and J by 4 bases, with 7 bases between them. Germline V gene data show CDR1 as LNHNV and CDR2 as YYDKDF (reference sequence). The CDR3 loop spans 14 amino acids. The CDR3 here is CATSRDRGYNEQFF. Here the CDR3 DNA reads TGTGCCACCAGCAGAGATCGCGGTTACAATGAGCAGTTCTTC.

V gene TRBV5-1 combines with J gene TRBJ2-1; the match to TRBD2 covers 11 bases. In germline, CDR1 is SGHRS, CDR2 YFSETQ. The CDR3 covers 16 residues. V was pared by 0 bases and J by 8 bases, with 7 bases of the junction left unmatched. In DNA, the CDR3 is TGCGCCAGCAGCTTGGATAGCGGGAGGGCCTTGGATGAGCAGTTCTTC. It translates to CASSLDSGRALDEQFF.

The V call is TRBV5-6, the J call TRBJ1-2; 9 bases are shared with TRBD1. V lost 1 base, J lost 8 bases, and 3 bases stayed unmatched. Per germline, CDR1 SGHDT and CDR2 YYEEEE. This CDR3 comprises 13 residues. CDR3 in amino acids: CASSLWTGEGYTF. CDR3 sequence (DNA): TGTGCCAGCAGCTTGTGGACAGGGGAGGGCTACACCTTC.

This sequence joins TRBV13 and TRBJ1-2; D is undetermined. Between the trimmed V and J ends, which lost 0 bases and 3 bases, there was a span of 11 bases. This CDR3 has 15 amino acids. CDR1 and CDR2 from the germline V gene are PRHDT and FYEKMQ (reference sequence). CDR3 sequence reads: CASSLGLRADYGYTF. The CDR3, as DNA: TGTGCCAGCAGCTTAGGCCTTAGGGCGGACTATGGCTACACCTTC.

Here the CDR3 DNA reads TGTGCCTCCCGCAGGGGGGCTAACTATGGCTACACCTTC. This gives the protein CASRRGANYGYTF. This chain joins TRBV2 and TRBJ1-2, with 7 positions matching TRBD1. The CDR3 sequence is 13 residues long. With V trimmed by 11 bases and J by 0 bases, 6 bases remained unmatched. Germline V gene data show CDR1 as SNHLY and CDR2 as FYNNEI.

This clone was counted many times. The conserved phenylalanine or tryptophan normally closing the CDR3 is absent here, so this likely arose from a read error. Because the CDR3's place on the DNA is in doubt, the DNA is left out and the CDR3 is given as listed by TCRdb. The rearrangement joins TRBV5-4 to TRBJ1-2; the table gives TRBD1 as D, unverified against the DNA. Looked up from germline, CDR1 is SGHNT and CDR2 is YYREEE (reference sequence). Including both end residues, the CDR3 is 12 amino acids long. This CDR3 reads CASSSKGRQRRI.

The J gene is TRBJ2-5, the V gene TRBV12-2; TRBD1 is the table's D call and was not checked against the DNA. TRBV12-2 is annotated as a pseudogene. There are 14 residues in the CDR3. CDR3 coding DNA: TGTGCAAGTCGCTTATTTACAGACGGAGAGACCCAGTACTTC. Amino acids: CASRLFTDGETQYF.

Points on this clone: The likely explanation is a read error, given a far larger clone one base away. The sample has other DNA sequences that encode this CDR3 too. The chain couples TRBV27 to TRBJ1-2; 9 nucleotides agree with TRBD1. The germline V gene has CDR1 MNHEY and CDR2 SMNVEV (reference sequence). J was trimmed by 2 bases and V by 5 bases; bases with no gene match: 6. This CDR3 spans 15 amino acids. As DNA, the CDR3 is TGTGCCAGCAGTCCGAGACAGGGGGGAAACTATGGCTACACCTTC. Amino acids: CASSPRQGGNYGYTF.